This TCR beta chain appears in the sequencing data of a study of CD8+CD57+ T cells in acquired aplastic anemia. Study details: Sorted CD4+ and CD8+ cells gave an average of roughly 3 ug of DNA. As sequenced from healthy donors, CD4+ cells averaged about 11 million reads. Findings and limits, study-wide: Patients had around 30 CD8+ CDR3 sequences in common with controls (the shared set). Between patients and controls, CD8+ Simpson's diversity did not vary significantly.

Genomic DNA was employed as the template in profiling TCR beta VDJ and CDR3. In TCRdb, the reads were re-called with MiXCR into one record per CDR3 protein. The table lists 400,000 to 500,000 distinct CDR3 sequences, about 70% of them singletons. With regard to this clonotype: What it binds is not known.

Germline CDR1 and CDR2: SNHLY and FYNNEI. V lost 4 bases, J lost 16 bases, and 22 bases lay in between. The CDR3 spans 14 residues. The chain uses TRBV2 and TRBJ1-4; D call uncertain. This receptor was taken from a human donor in good health, serving as a control. The source material was sorted CD4+, CD8+, or CD8+CD57+ T cells (not recorded which) from PBMCs. The CDR3 coding sequence is TGTGCCAGCAGTGCACAGTTAAAATACAATGAGCAGTTTTTT. As protein: CASSAQLKYNEQFF.